Below are 24 T cell receptor beta chains sequenced from a single sample in a study of control samples from healthy donors and cancer patients. Data came from immunoSEQ multiplex PCR; TCRdb stores just in-frame clones and leaves some out. The table shows 170,000 or so clones, with 94% occurring only once. The specimen sequenced was blood. Receptor source: a young woman in good health.

The rearrangement joins TRBV5-8 to TRBJ2-3; unclear D gene. The V gene lost 6 bases and the J gene lost 0 bases, with 11 bases spanning the gap. Germline V gene data show CDR1 as SGHTS and CDR2 as YDEGEE. The CDR3 sequence is 14 residues long. The CDR3 is CASNLGPSTDTQYF. The DNA for the CDR3 is TGTGCCAGCAACCTGGGCCCTAGCACAGATACGCAGTATTTT.

The chain has TRBV5-5 and TRBJ1-6; D gene uncertain. Trimming removed 4 bases at V and 5 bases at J, with 13 bases between. Germline V gene sequence: CDR1 SGHKS, CDR2 YYEKEE (reference sequence). The CDR3 length is 15 residues. The CDR3, as DNA: TGTGCCAGCAGCCCGGACGGTAGAGATAATTCACCCCTCCACTTT. This gives the protein CASSPDGRDNSPLHF.

The V call is TRBV27, the J call TRBJ1-1; no firm D call. Between the trimmed V and J ends, which lost 8 bases and 7 bases, there was a span of 14 bases. The CDR3 consists of 12 residues. The V gene's germline CDR1 is MNHEY and CDR2 SMNVEV (reference sequence). The CDR3 loop is CASGQAKGEAFF. The CDR3 region has the DNA TGTGCCAGCGGCCAGGCGAAGGGTGAAGCTTTCTTT.

This chain connects TRBV6-6 to TRBJ1-1; a possible D gene is TRBD1 (6 bases). Germline values: CDR1 MNHNY, CDR2 SVGAGI (reference sequence). The length of the CDR3 is 15 residues. With 5 bases removed from V and 2 bases from J, the gap between germline ends came to 15 bases. The CDR3 nucleotides are TGTGCCAGCAGTCCCTCCGACAGGTTTAACACTGAAGCTTTCTTT. This codes for CASSPSDRFNTEAFF.

The chain employs TRBV15 and TRBJ2-5, with D possibly being TRBD1 (5 bases). The CDR3 contains 15 residues. V was trimmed by 2 bases and J by 5 bases, leaving 15 bases between them. Germline V gene sequence: CDR1 LNHNV, CDR2 YYDKDF (reference sequence). CDR3 region: CATSRRAGLRETQYF. CDR3 DNA: TGTGCCACCAGCAGAAGAGCAGGGTTACGGGAGACCCAGTACTTC. Together with reference TRBV15 and TRBJ2-5, the CDR3 gives the full variable domain: DAMVIQNPRYQVTQFGKPVTLSCSQTLNHNVMYWYQQKSSQAPKLLFHYYDKDFNNEADTPDNFQSRRPNTSFCFLDIRSPGLGDTAMYLCATSRRAGLRETQYFGPGTRLLVL.

CDR3 region: CASGTAFLGGGHTEAFF. The CDR3 coding sequence is TGTGCTAGTGGAACCGCCTTTCTCGGGGGAGGGCACACTGAAGCTTTCTTT. The gene calls are TRBV12-5 and TRBJ1-1, with D possibly TRBD1 on 5 matching bases. This CDR3 is 17 amino acids long. The germline V and J ends were trimmed by 6 bases and 3 bases, with 23 bases remaining between them. The V gene's germline CDR1 is LGHNT and CDR2 FRNRAP.

The chain couples TRBV28 to TRBJ1-6; D is perhaps TRBD1 (5 bases). Germline-derived CDR1 and CDR2 are MDHEN and SYDVKM. The germline V and J ends were trimmed by 5 bases and 1 base, with 18 bases remaining between them. The CDR3 has 18 residues. CDR3 sequence: CASSVLRDPRSYNSPLHF. CDR3 DNA sequence: TGTGCCAGCAGTGTCCTCCGGGACCCTAGATCCTATAATTCACCCCTCCACTTT.

For this clone: This same CDR3 is encoded by further DNA sequences in the sample. This rearrangement joins TRBV7-9 to TRBJ1-6, with D perhaps TRBD1 (5 bases). Germline CDR1 and CDR2: SEHNR and FQNEAQ (reference sequence). The V end lost 2 bases, the J end lost 10 bases, and 15 bases lay between the germline ends. This CDR3 comprises 15 residues. The CDR3 loop reads CASSLLGEGNSPLHF. CDR3 DNA: TGTGCCAGCAGCTTACTAGGGGAGGGCAACTCACCCCTCCACTTT. The variable domain in full, with the rest retrieved from reference TRBV7-9 and TRBJ1-6, is DTGVSQNPRHKITKRGQNVTFRCDPISEHNRLYWYRQTLGQGPEFLTYFQNEAQLEKSRLLSDRFSAERPKGSFSTLEIQRTEQGDSAMYLCASSLLGEGNSPLHFGNGTRLTVT.

The chain combines TRBV2 with TRBJ2-2; D is undetermined. Between the trimmed V and J ends, which lost 10 bases and 5 bases, there was a span of 17 bases. There are 14 residues in the CDR3. Germline CDR1 SNHLY, CDR2 FYNNEI. This chain's CDR3 is CATDLTSATGELFF. For the CDR3, the DNA is TGTGCCACCGACCTGACCAGCGCGACCGGGGAGCTGTTTTTT.

This chain uses TRBV4-3 with TRBJ1-3, with a possible D match to TRBD1 (5 bases). The CDR3 sequence is 15 residues long. Germline CDR1 LGHNA, CDR2 YSLEER. V lost 1 base and J lost 0, with 7 bases in between. The CDR3 DNA reads as TGCGCCAGCAGCCAAGGTACAGGCTCTGGAAACACCATATATTTT. Translating gives CASSQGTGSGNTIYF.

This chain links TRBV5-8 with TRBJ1-1; TRBD1 might be the D (5 bases). Trimming cost V 5 bases and J 3 bases, with 11 bases left between them. Germline V gene lookup returns CDR1 SGHTS and CDR2 YDEGEE. The CDR3 spans 13 residues. DNA for the CDR3: TGTGCCAGCAGACGAGTCAGGGACACTGAAGCTTTCTTT. It specifies CASRRVRDTEAFF.

The rearrangement uses TRBV6-5 and TRBJ2-3, with 9 bases fitting TRBD1. Unmatched junction bases numbered 8, after V lost 6 bases and J lost 7 bases. The CDR3 contains 14 residues. Per the germline V gene, CDR1 is MNHEY and CDR2 is SVGAGI. The chain's CDR3 is CASRGTGLRHTQYF. The CDR3 nucleotides read TGTGCCAGCAGAGGGACAGGGCTTCGACATACGCAGTATTTT.

The genes are TRBV5-1 and TRBJ1-3, with 7 bases identical to TRBD1. Germline V gene sequence: CDR1 SGHRS, CDR2 YFSETQ. CDR3 length: 17 residues. The trim removed 2 bases at V and 0 bases at J, leaving 8 bases unmatched. The CDR3 spells CASSLGTEGLSGNTIYF. The CDR3 bases are TGCGCCAGCAGCTTAGGGACAGAAGGACTCTCTGGAAACACCATATATTTT.

The chain combines TRBV18 with TRBJ2-5; D not certain. The V gene lost 1 base and the J gene lost 5 bases, with 2 bases spanning the gap. Germline values: CDR1 KGHSH, CDR2 LQKENI. The CDR3 contains 11 residues. The CDR3 here is CASSPRETQYF. In nucleotides, the CDR3 is TGTGCCAGCTCACCACGGGAGACCCAGTACTTC.

This chain joins TRBV6-4 and TRBJ2-7; D uncertain. V gave up 5 bases and J gave up 3 bases, with 17 bases separating them. CDR1 is MRHNA and CDR2 is SNTAGT in the germline V gene. The CDR3 length is 15 residues. CDR3 nucleotides: TGTGCCAGCAGTCGGAAAACTCCCGAGAACTACGAGCAGTACTTC. Amino acids: CASSRKTPENYEQYF.

The chain recombines TRBV4-1 with TRBJ1-2; D unclear. From germline, CDR1 is MGHRA and CDR2 YSYEKL. V lost 0 bases to trimming and J lost 5 bases, with 7 bases between them. CDR3 length equals 13 residues. The CDR3 loop is CASSQETFYGYTF. The CDR3 bases are TGCGCCAGCAGCCAAGAAACGTTTTATGGCTACACCTTC.

V usage is TRBV11-2 and J usage is TRBJ2-2, with 10 bases identical to TRBD2. This CDR3 contains 17 residues. Germline CDR1 SGHAT, CDR2 FQNNGV. V lost 2 bases to trimming and J lost 6 bases; unmatched junction nucleotides: 9. The DNA for the CDR3 is TGTGCCAGCAGCTTAAGGGGCACTAGCGGGGAGTCCGGGGAGCTGTTTTTT. Protein: CASSLRGTSGESGELFF.

The chain is built from TRBV6-5 and TRBJ1-2; possible D gene TRBD1, 5 bases. The CDR3 extends over 14 amino acids. CDR1 is MNHEY and CDR2 is SVGAGI in the germline V gene. Trimming shortened V by 7 bases and J by 2 bases, and 14 bases separated the two germline ends. The CDR3 nucleotides read TGTGCCAGCACCCAGGGAGGAACCAACTATGGCTACACCTTC. This encodes CASTQGGTNYGYTF.

The chain recombines TRBV4-3 with TRBJ2-3; 9 bases are a match to TRBD2. J lost 2 bases, V lost 1 base, and 4 bases had no gene match. Germline V gene data show CDR1 as LGHNA and CDR2 as YSLEER. This CDR3 has 16 residues. CDR3 protein: CASSQVSSGITDTQYF. For the CDR3, the DNA is TGCGCCAGCAGCCAAGTTTCTAGCGGGATCACAGATACGCAGTATTTT.

The genes are TRBV9 and TRBJ2-6; unclear D gene. V was cut by 4 bases and J by 0 bases, with 8 bases left in between. Per the germline V gene, CDR1 is SGDLS and CDR2 is YYNGEE. The CDR3 length is 15 residues. As DNA, the CDR3 is TGTGCCAGCAGCACACCCGGCTCTGGGGCCAACGTCCTGACTTTC. Its translation is CASSTPGSGANVLTF. The whole variable domain, remainder taken from reference TRBV9 and TRBJ2-6, is DSGVTQTPKHLITATGQRVTLRCSPRSGDLSVYWYQQSLDQGLQFLIQYYNGEERAKGNILERFSAQQFPDLHSELNLSSLELGDSALYFCASSTPGSGANVLTFGAGSRLTVL.

This chain joins TRBV2 and TRBJ2-3; D is possibly TRBD1 (5 bases). The germline V gene has CDR1 SNHLY and CDR2 FYNNEI. Trimming shortened V by 2 bases and J by 1 base, and 13 bases separated the two germline ends. The CDR3 has 16 residues. The CDR3 reads CASSESSGPRTDTQYF. CDR3 nucleotide sequence: TGTGCCAGCAGTGAATCATCAGGGCCTCGCACAGATACGCAGTATTTT.

The chain is built from TRBV18 and TRBJ1-4; 11 positions agree with TRBD1. The CDR3 has 15 amino acids. The V gene's germline CDR1 is KGHSH and CDR2 LQKENI. V was clipped by 6 bases and J by 6 bases; unmatched bases: 6. The CDR3 loop reads CASSYGQGAHEKLFF. The CDR3 DNA reads TGTGCCAGCTCGTATGGACAGGGGGCGCATGAAAAACTGTTTTTT.

The gene calls are TRBV19 and TRBJ2-2; 10 bases map to TRBD1. Unmatched junction bases numbered 5, after V lost 5 bases and J lost 5 bases. This CDR3 has 15 amino acids. CDR1 LNHDA and CDR2 SQIVND come from the germline V gene (reference sequence). CDR3 amino acids: CASSLGQGETGELFF. Here the CDR3 DNA reads TGTGCCAGTAGTCTAGGACAGGGGGAAACCGGGGAGCTGTTTTTT. Using reference TRBV19 and TRBJ2-2 for the parts outside the CDR3, the full variable domain is DGGITQSPKYLFRKEGQNVTLSCEQNLNHDAMYWYRQDPGQGLRLIYYSQIVNDFQKGDIAEGYSVSREKKESFPLTVTSAQKNPTAFYLCASSLGQGETGELFFGEGSRLTVL.

The chain employs TRBV6-5 and TRBJ2-2; TRBD2 is a possible D gene (5 bases). The CDR3 is 13 amino acids. CDR1 and CDR2 from the germline V gene are MNHEY and SVGAGI. Trimming took off 11 bases at V and 1 base at J, with 11 bases between the two ends. The CDR3 coding sequence is TGTGCCGCTTGGAGGCGGAACACCGGGGAGCTGTTTTTT. Its protein product is CAAWRRNTGELFF.